This T cell receptor (beta chain) was profiled in a study of blood T cell repertoires in COVID-19. Study-level information: The analysed material was cDNA or gDNA that came from T cells, B-cell-depleted T cells, or PBMCs.

The CDR3 length is 17 residues. Germline V gene data show CDR1 as KGHDR and CDR2 as SFDVKD. The V and J ends lost 3 bases and 4 bases, in that order; junction bases with no gene match: 4. The protocol was immunoSEQ multiplex PCR, while the TCRdb copy is restricted to in-frame clones and leaves out a portion. The data show about 100,000 clones, with around four fifths seen just once and roughly 29% held by the top ten. This clonotype originated in a man between 65 and 85 years old with active or convalescent COVID-19. The sequenced sample consisted of peripheral blood. This chain connects TRBV24-1 to TRBJ2-1; 14 positions match TRBD2. The CDR3 nucleotides read TGTGCCACCAGTGATGGACGACTAGCGGGGGGGTACAATGAGCAGTTCTTC. Translation: CATSDGRLAGGYNEQFF.